This T cell receptor beta chain was found in a study of T-cell reconstitution after alpha-beta-depleted transplantation in children. Unique molecular identifiers were built into the TCRbeta library. TCRdb reprocessed the PCR reads via MiXCR and lists one record per CDR3 protein. The sample lists some 200,000 distinct CDR3 sequences, roughly 9.1% occurring once. This clonotype was detected a few times. V trimming: 5 bases; J trimming: 6 bases; junction bases outside the gene matches: 12. The CDR3 extends over 15 amino acids. From germline, CDR1 is SGHTA and CDR2 FQGNSA. The clonotype was recovered from a male patient between 2 and 10 years old who had a stem cell transplant for acute myeloid leukemia, so the T cells may come from the graft donor. This sequence joins TRBV7-2 and TRBJ2-7; the match to TRBD1 covers 8 bases. Specimen: PBMCs, mostly from graft donor cells, collected 360 days after TCRalphabeta/CD19-depleted stem cell transplant. CDR3 sequence (DNA): TGTGCCAGCAGCGTGCTACAGGGGGTCTCTTCCGAGCAGTACTTC. This codes for CASSVLQGVSSEQYF.